The 10 T cell receptor beta chains below were found in one sample sequenced in a study of blood T cell repertoires in COVID-19. Data came from immunoSEQ multiplex PCR; TCRdb stores just in-frame clones and leaves some out. The profile shows around 190,000 clones, 88% of them singletons. The specimen sequenced was peripheral blood. These receptors came from a man aged 50 to 60 with COVID-19, enrolled during active disease.

As regards this clone: A read error may produce the germline difference seen at one junction end. Other DNA sequences in the same sample also yield this CDR3. The genes are TRBV6-2 or TRBV6-3 and TRBJ1-1; D remains unclear. CDR1 MNHEY and CDR2 SVGEGT come from the germline V gene. This CDR3 contains 15 residues. CDR3 sequence (DNA): TGCGCCAGCAGTCACCCCCCGGGAGCACGCCAAGAAGCTTTCTTT. It specifies CASSHPPGARQEAFF.

The chain has TRBV9 and TRBJ2-3; no clear D gene. Germline V gene sequence: CDR1 SGDLS, CDR2 YYNGEE. This CDR3 has 16 residues. V lost 0 bases and J 2 bases, leaving 13 bases between the germline ends. For the CDR3, the DNA is TGTGCCAGCAGCGTAGTTGCTACTCCCTACACAGATACGCAGTATTTT. It codes for CASSVVATPYTDTQYF.

CDR3 region: CASSLGGVQPQHF. In DNA form, the CDR3 reads TGTGCCAGCAGTTTAGGGGGGGTGCAGCCCCAGCATTTT. The genes are TRBV12-3 or TRBV12-4 and TRBJ1-5; a weak D match, TRBD1 (5 bases). The CDR3 has 13 residues. The germline V and J ends were trimmed by 1 base and 7 bases, with 8 bases remaining between them.

This chain connects TRBV19 to TRBJ2-7; 9 positions agree with TRBD1. CDR3 length: 15 amino acids. Germline lookup yields CDR1 LNHDA and CDR2 SQIVND (reference sequence). After removal of 4 bases from V and 1 base from J, the junction contained 5 bases not matched to a gene. The CDR3 sequence is CASSTTGTGSYEQYF. CDR3 in DNA: TGTGCCAGTAGTACTACCGGGACAGGGTCCTACGAGCAGTACTTC.

V usage is TRBV18 and J usage is TRBJ2-2; 9 bases match TRBD1. CDR1 and CDR2 (germline): KGHSH, LQKENI. V was pared by 5 bases and J by 6 bases, with 16 bases of the junction left unmatched. The CDR3 consists of 18 residues. The CDR3: CASSSIFPGQGFPGELFF. The CDR3 DNA reads as TGTGCCAGCTCATCAATTTTTCCGGGACAGGGATTTCCCGGGGAGCTGTTTTTT.

The rearrangement joins TRBV7-9 to TRBJ2-1; TRBD2 might be the D (6 bases). The CDR3 is 15 amino acids. Deletions cut 5 bases from V and 4 bases from J, with 15 bases between. Germline V lookup: CDR1 SEHNR, CDR2 FQNEAQ (reference sequence). The CDR3: CASSIGTSTYNEQFF. In nucleotides, the CDR3 is TGTGCCAGCAGCATCGGGACTTCTACTTACAATGAGCAGTTCTTC.

V and J are TRBV3-1 (or the pseudogene TRBV3-2) and TRBJ1-2, with no clear D. The CDR3 is made up of 14 amino acids. Germline assignment: CDR1 LGHDT and CDR2 YNNKEL (reference sequence). Trimming shortened V by 1 base and J by 0 bases, and 6 bases separated the two germline ends. In DNA form, the CDR3 reads TGTGCCAGCAGCCAAGGCACAGCTAACTATGGCTACACCTTC. This gives the protein CASSQGTANYGYTF.

The J gene is TRBJ1-4, the V gene TRBV28, with D uncertain. The V and J ends lost 5 bases and 5 bases respectively, with 3 bases between them. The CDR3 consists of 11 residues. CDR1 and CDR2 (germline): MDHEN, SYDVKM. The CDR3 region is CASSQNEKLFF. The DNA for the CDR3 is TGTGCCAGCAGTCAAAATGAAAAACTGTTTTTT.

The rearrangement uses TRBV28 and TRBJ1-2; D is unresolved. V lost 5 bases to trimming and J lost 4 bases, with 17 bases between them. Looked up from germline, CDR1 is MDHEN and CDR2 is SYDVKM. This CDR3 is 15 amino acids long. CDR3 coding DNA: TGTGCCAGCAGTCTAAAACTCGTAGTCGGCTATGGCTACACCTTC. It specifies CASSLKLVVGYGYTF.

The chain has TRBV24-1 and TRBJ2-7, with 7 bases aligning to TRBD1. The CDR3 runs 14 residues. Germline V gene sequence: CDR1 KGHDR, CDR2 SFDVKD. The ends lost 3 bases at V and 2 bases at J; junction bases unmatched: 3. Written as DNA, the CDR3 is TGTGCCACCAGTGATCAGACAGGGACCTACGAGCAGTACTTC. Its protein product is CATSDQTGTYEQYF.